The clone carrying this TCR beta chain was counted many times. Antigen: not known. The V and J ends lost 0 bases and 0 bases respectively, with 5 bases between them. The CDR3 loop spans 14 amino acids. Germline values: CDR1 ENHRY, CDR2 SYGVKD. This record belongs to a study of response to subunit inactivated influenza vaccine. Findings and caveats of the study: New T cells are recruited in small numbers by each seasonal influenza vaccination, according to the authors' suggestion.

TCRdb passed the RT-PCR reads through MiXCR, listing each CDR3 protein once. The sample has hundreds of thousands of distinct CDR3 sequences; around 13% are singletons. V and J are TRBV10-3 and TRBJ1-1; D may be TRBD1 (5 bases). The sequences come from PBMCs from blood, collected 14 days before vaccination. This TCR was sampled from a man aged 45-65 years who received an inactivated influenza vaccine. CDR3 sequence: CAISESGVNTEAFF. The CDR3 DNA sequence: TGTGCCATCAGTGAGTCAGGGGTGAACACTGAAGCTTTCTTT.